The 17 T cell receptor beta chains below all came from one sample that was sequenced in a study of shared clonotypes between healthy human individuals. The table came from immunoSEQ multiplex PCR; TCRdb's copy has only in-frame clones and leaves some out. The sample has roughly 2.2 million clones, over 85% seen once. Material: naive CD4+ T cells from PBMCs. Subset reported: CD45RA+ positively selected. These receptors were collected from a man aged 18 to 29 in good health. Some clones in this sample may be carry-over from other donors' samples.

This CDR3 reads CSVGADSYNEQFF. The CDR3, as DNA: TGCAGCGTTGGGGCAGACTCCTACAATGAGCAGTTCTTC. The chain joins TRBV29-1 to TRBJ2-1; unclear D gene. CDR1 is SQVTM, CDR2 ANQGSEA, per germline. This CDR3 is built from 13 residues. V gave up 4 bases and J gave up 0 bases, with 7 bases separating them.

J is TRBJ2-7 and V is TRBV5-4, with 10 bases that match TRBD2. Germline-derived CDR1 and CDR2 are SGHNT and YYREEE (reference sequence). V gave up 4 bases and J gave up 1 base; unmatched junction bases: 17. The CDR3 runs to 19 residues. CDR3 nucleotide sequence: TGTGCCAGCAGCGATTGGTTGGGGACTAGCGACCCGGATTCCTACGAGCAGTACTTC. This translates into CASSDWLGTSDPDSYEQYF.

The chain joins TRBV9 to TRBJ1-5; D remains unclear. Trimming removed 3 bases from V and 8 bases from J, with 12 bases in between. The CDR3 has 13 amino acids. Germline values: CDR1 SGDLS, CDR2 YYNGEE. CDR3 sequence reads: CASSGNDGEPQHF. The CDR3 region has the DNA TGTGCCAGCAGCGGCAACGACGGTGAGCCCCAGCATTTT.

V usage is TRBV5-1 and J usage is TRBJ2-5; TRBD2 matches 8 bases. The J call may be incorrect, as the DNA end agrees better with TRBJ2-7. Germline V gene data show CDR1 as SGHRS and CDR2 as YFSETQ. The CDR3 totals 14 residues. Here the CDR3 DNA reads TGCGCCAGCAGCTTGGCAGCGGGAGCCTACGAGCAGTACTTC. Its translation is CASSLAAGAYEQYF.

The chain employs TRBV5-1 and TRBJ2-3; tentatively, D is TRBD2 (6 bases). The CDR3 covers 14 residues. V lost 7 bases to trimming and J lost 4 bases, with 16 bases between them. Looked up from germline, CDR1 is SGHRS and CDR2 is YFSETQ. As DNA, the CDR3 is TGCGCCAGCCGTTTGTGGGAGGTACCAGATACGCAGTATTTT. This gives the protein CASRLWEVPDTQYF.

The rearrangement joins TRBV10-3 to TRBJ2-5; D might be TRBD1 (6 bases). The CDR3 spans 13 residues. The ends were cut back, 10 bases at V and 2 bases at J, with 14 bases in the middle. Germline loops: CDR1 ENHRY, CDR2 SYGVKD. This CDR3 reads CATGKGQQETQYF. CDR3 DNA sequence: TGTGCCACCGGGAAAGGACAGCAAGAGACCCAGTACTTC.

This clone came up a few times. The CDR3 DNA reads TGTGCCAGCTCACCACCGTCGGGACAGGGATTCACCGGGGAGCTGTTTTTT. Protein product: CASSPPSGQGFTGELFF. The V call is TRBV18, the J call TRBJ2-2; 9 positions agree with TRBD1. This CDR3 comprises 17 residues. Germline CDR1 and CDR2: KGHSH and LQKENI. Losses at the gene ends were 0 bases for V and 4 bases for J; bases not matched to a gene: 6. The variable domain in full, completed from reference TRBV18 and TRBJ2-2, reads NAGVMQNPRHLVRRRGQEARLRCSPMKGHSHVYWYRQLPEEGLKFMVYLQKENIIDESGMPKERFSAEFPKEGPSILRIQQVVRGDSAAYFCASSPPSGQGFTGELFFGEGSRLTVL.

This sequence joins TRBV29-1 and TRBJ2-5; D is possibly TRBD1 or TRBD2 (5 bases each). TRBJ2-7 matches the DNA end more closely, so the J call is doubtful. The length of the CDR3 is 13 residues. Germline V gene data show CDR1 as SQVTM and CDR2 as ANQGSEA. Here the CDR3 reads CSVLGPRGYEQYF. CDR3 in DNA: TGCAGCGTTTTGGGGCCCCGAGGGTACGAGCAGTACTTC.

The chain has TRBV5-6 and TRBJ2-7, with D possibly TRBD1 on 5 matching bases. This CDR3 region has 15 residues. Germline CDR1 is SGHDT and CDR2 is YYEEEE. Trimming stripped 4 bases from V and 0 bases from J, with 14 bases between. The CDR3, as DNA: TGTGCCAGCAGCCCAGAAGATGGGGCCTCCTACGAGCAGTACTTC. Translation gives CASSPEDGASYEQYF.

Written as DNA, the CDR3 is TGTGCCAGCAGCCCAGGACAGATGAACACTGAAGCTTTCTTT. Translation: CASSPGQMNTEAFF. This chain joins TRBV7-8 and TRBJ1-1, with D perhaps TRBD1 (6 bases). Between the trimmed V and J ends, which lost 5 bases and 0 bases, there was a span of 10 bases. The CDR3 runs to 14 residues. CDR1 and CDR2 from the germline V gene are SGHVS and FQNEAQ.

Only one count was recorded for this clone. V gene TRBV4-1 combines with J gene TRBJ1-5, with 8 bases aligning to TRBD1. Trimming cost V 0 bases and J 10 bases; bases outside gene matches: 14. CDR3 length: 17 residues. CDR1 is MGHRA and CDR2 is YSYEKL in the germline V gene. CDR3: CASSQDHEGAGGNPQHF. The CDR3 region has the DNA TGCGCCAGCAGCCAAGATCACGAGGGGGCAGGGGGCAATCCCCAGCATTTT.

This sequence joins TRBV11-2 and TRBJ2-2, with 10 nucleotides matching TRBD2. The germline CDR1 and CDR2 sequences are SGHAT and FQNNGV. Unmatched junction bases numbered 3, after V lost 6 bases and J lost 2 bases. This CDR3 has 15 amino acids. The CDR3 DNA follows: TGTGCCAGCAGGAGGACTAGCGGAAACACCGGGGAGCTGTTTTTT. It codes for CASRRTSGNTGELFF.

The gene calls are TRBV6-5 and TRBJ2-6; D not certain. Trimming took off 5 bases at V and 3 bases at J, with 5 bases between the two ends. Germline CDR1 MNHEY, CDR2 SVGAGI. This CDR3 has 13 amino acids. The CDR3 reads CASSRHGANVLTF. The CDR3 DNA follows: TGTGCCAGCAGTCGCCATGGGGCCAACGTCCTGACTTTC.

The chain uses TRBV10-3 and TRBJ1-4; D remains unclear. The germline V gene encodes CDR1 ENHRY and CDR2 SYGVKD. The CDR3 consists of 13 residues. V lost 6 bases, J lost 4 bases, and 9 bases lay in between. CDR3 bases: TGTGCCATCAGCTCGGCCCTTAATGAAAAACTGTTTTTT. Translation: CAISSALNEKLFF.

On this clone itself: This specimen includes other DNA sequences encoding the same CDR3. The chain couples TRBV5-4 to TRBJ1-1, with D possibly matching TRBD1 (5 bases). The CDR3 sequence is 14 residues long. V was trimmed by 5 bases and J by 0 bases, leaving 11 bases between them. CDR1 is SGHNT and CDR2 is YYREEE in the germline V gene (reference sequence). DNA for the CDR3: TGTGCCAGCAGAGAAACGGGGCTGAACACTGAAGCTTTCTTT. Amino acids: CASRETGLNTEAFF.

This rearrangement joins TRBV6-1 to TRBJ1-2; D unresolved. Germline CDR1 and CDR2: MNHNS and SASEGT. The CDR3 has 10 residues. V was cut by 7 bases and J by 5 bases, with 5 bases left in between. The CDR3 is CASKRYGYTF. As DNA, the CDR3 is TGTGCCAGCAAACGGTATGGCTACACCTTC.

The genes are TRBV28 and TRBJ1-2, with 10 nucleotides matching TRBD1. The CDR3 has 16 residues. CDR1 and CDR2 (germline): MDHEN, SYDVKM. V trimming: 4 bases; J trimming: 6 bases; junction bases outside the gene matches: 11. The CDR3 region has the DNA TGTGCCAGCAGTTCAGGGGGACAGGGGTCTTTGAATGGCTACACCTTC. This encodes CASSSGGQGSLNGYTF.